What follows are 6 T cell receptor beta chains derived from one specimen sequenced in a study of blood T cells in healthy people across ages. Through a sample-barcoded 5' primer and a J-beta primer mix, a second PCR was run for about 6 to 11 cycles. A single record per CDR3 protein comes from TCRdb applying MiXCR to the 5' RACE reads. The table has more than 750,000 distinct CDR3 sequences, 25% to 35% seen once. The sample was also linked to a second study, of T cells of mothers and their children.

Sequences were obtained from blood. Receptors originate from a woman in her forties in good health.

There are many counts of this clonotype. This chain connects TRBV6-1 to TRBJ1-2, with D tentatively TRBD1 (5 bases). Germline CDR1 MNHNS, CDR2 SASEGT. The CDR3 has 13 amino acids. Between the trimmed V and J ends, which lost 5 bases and 2 bases, there was a span of 9 bases. The CDR3 loop reads CASSRGLNYGYTF. The CDR3 DNA is TGTGCCAGCAGTAGGGGACTCAACTATGGCTACACCTTC.

The CDR3 sequence is CASSHPFSGGADWGEQFF. CDR3 in DNA: TGTGCCAGCAGTCACCCCTTTAGCGGGGGGGCCGACTGGGGTGAGCAGTTCTTC. V and J are TRBV6-2 or TRBV6-3 and TRBJ2-1; TRBD2 aligns across 11 bases. CDR1 MNHEY and CDR2 SVGEGT come from the germline V gene. This CDR3 contains 18 residues. Trimming removed 5 bases from V and 9 bases from J; junction bases left unmatched: 18.

This clonotype has ten or more counts. The V gene is TRBV6-6, the J gene TRBJ2-1; D is possibly TRBD2 (6 bases). V was cut by 2 bases and J by 7 bases, with 6 bases left in between. Germline V gene data show CDR1 as MNHNY and CDR2 as SVGAGI (reference sequence). The CDR3 is made up of 12 amino acids. This CDR3 is CASSYGGNEQFF. CDR3 bases: TGTGCCAGCAGTTACGGGGGGAATGAGCAGTTCTTC.

This chain uses TRBV12-3 or TRBV12-4 with TRBJ1-1, with D uncertain. With 6 bases removed from V and 1 base from J, the gap between germline ends came to 12 bases. The CDR3 is made up of 14 amino acids. The CDR3 DNA reads as TGTGCCAGCAGCCCTCGTCTGGGGAACACTGAAGCTTTCTTT. Protein product: CASSPRLGNTEAFF.

The V and J genes are TRBV20-1 and TRBJ1-1; D perhaps matches TRBD1 (6 bases). V lost 0 bases and J lost 4, with 15 bases in between. Germline V gene sequence: CDR1 DFQATT, CDR2 SNEGSKA (reference sequence). This CDR3 spans 15 amino acids. The CDR3 reads CSARDGRTVSTEAFF. Written as DNA, the CDR3 is TGCAGTGCTAGAGATGGCAGGACAGTTAGCACTGAAGCTTTCTTT.

The rearrangement links TRBV10-3 to TRBJ2-3; D gene uncertain. V dropped 3 bases and J dropped 6 bases, with 13 bases sitting between them. Germline V gene lookup returns CDR1 ENHRY and CDR2 SYGVKD. The CDR3 is made up of 14 amino acids. In DNA form, the CDR3 reads TGTGCCATCAGTGACGGGCAAGTTCACGATACGCAGTATTTT. Its protein product is CAISDGQVHDTQYF.